What follows are 19 T cell receptor delta chains derived from one specimen sequenced in a study of DNA immune sequencing with unique molecular identifiers. Primers for all 8 TRDV and 4 TRDJ genes amplified genomic DNA in 32-plex. Adapter PCR followed 3 barcoding PCR cycles that attached a 12-nucleotide UMI. TCRdb called clones anew from the multiplex PCR reads with CATT. The sample consists of thousands of delta-chain clones, 20% of them appearing once. The specimen was gamma-delta T cells from PBMCs. Source of these receptors: a human donor in good health.

To note about this clone: This DNA's translation differs at residue 20 from TCRdb's protein, which comes from a much larger clone; a read error is likely, and the protein shown is translated from the DNA. The J gene is TRDJ1, the V gene TRDV1; 10 positions match TRDD3. Germline CDR1 and CDR2: TSWWSYY and QGS. This CDR3 spans 24 amino acids. The DNA for the CDR3 is TGTGCTCTTGGGGAACCGTCGGTCCTACTACTACGTGGGGGATACAAAGTGTACACCTATAAACTCATCTTT. Translated, it gives CALGEPSVLLLRGGYKVYTYKLIF.

Relative to its sample, this clone is medium-sized. The CDR3 loop is CACDTLTSLNTDKLIF. DNA of the CDR3: TGTGCCTGTGACACGCTTACCAGCCTCAATACCGATAAACTCATCTTT. The chain combines TRDV2 with TRDJ1; D remains ambiguous. With 1 base removed from V and 2 bases from J, the gap between germline ends came to 16 bases. The germline gives CDR1 GEAIGNYY, CDR2 EKD. This CDR3 contains 16 residues.

The rearrangement links TRDV1 to TRDJ1; TRDD3 matches 8 bases. This CDR3 contains 26 residues. Trimming at V came to 3 bases and at J to 3 bases, leaving 39 bases not matched to a gene. CDR1 and CDR2 (germline): TSWWSYY, QGS. CDR3 sequence reads: CALGDPSNQPRGGVLRGISHSDKLIF. In nucleotides, the CDR3 is TGTGCTCTTGGGGATCCCTCCAATCAGCCCCGGGGGGGAGTACTTAGGGGGATATCTCATTCCGATAAACTCATCTTT.

This clone was found a few times. A far larger clone is one base from this, pointing to a likely read error. The identical CDR3 is also encoded by other nucleotide sequences in the sample. The chain combines TRDV2 with TRDJ1; 7 nucleotides match TRDD2. This CDR3 region has 21 residues. Germline-derived CDR1 and CDR2 are GEAIGNYY and EKD. V lost 2 bases, J lost 0 bases, and 23 bases stayed unmatched. This CDR3 is CACDKVPTGGDNGPYTDKLIF. The CDR3 bases are TGTGCCTGTGACAAAGTTCCTACCGGGGGTGATAATGGCCCTTACACCGATAAACTCATCTTT.

This chain joins TRDV2 and TRDJ1, with 10 bases fitting TRDD3. CDR1 and CDR2 from the germline V gene are GEAIGNYY and EKD. Trimming took 2 bases from V and 5 from J; bases not matched to a gene: 4. This CDR3 has 14 residues. CDR3: CACDRLGDNDKLIF. CDR3 DNA sequence: TGTGCCTGTGACAGGCTGGGGGATAATGATAAACTCATCTTT.

This clone has just a few counts. The rearrangement uses TRDV1 and TRDJ1; D is perhaps TRDD2 or TRDD3 (6 bases each). This CDR3 comprises 22 residues. Per the germline V gene, CDR1 is TSWWSYY and CDR2 is QGS. V was shortened by 0 bases and J by 5 bases, with 34 bases between the two germline ends. The CDR3 nucleotides read TGTGCTCTTGGGGAACTAGAATTAACCTGGCCTTCCCCTATGTACTGGGCGGATAAACTCATCTTT. Translated: CALGELELTWPSPMYWADKLIF.

The chain uses TRDV2 and TRDJ3, with TRDD3 identical over 8 bases. J was trimmed by 0 bases and V by 0 bases; bases with no gene match: 6. Germline CDR1 and CDR2: GEAIGNYY and EKD. There are 19 residues in the CDR3. CDR3 DNA: TGTGCCTGTGACACCGGGCTGGGGGACCGCTCCTGGGACACCCGACAGATGTTTTTC. It is translated as CACDTGLGDRSWDTRQMFF.

By proportion, this clone is large. V gene TRDV2 combines with J gene TRDJ1; TRDD3 agrees at 11 bases. The CDR3 is 19 amino acids. Trimming cost V 0 bases and J 4 bases; bases outside gene matches: 15. The V gene's germline CDR1 is GEAIGNYY and CDR2 EKD. The CDR3 nucleotides are TGTGCCTGTGACACCGGGGGACTGGGGGATATGCCCAGGGACGATAAACTCATCTTT. Protein product: CACDTGGLGDMPRDDKLIF.

Details on this clone: A far bigger clonotype differs at one base, so this is likely a read error. The same CDR3 arises from other DNA sequences in this sample as well. The J gene is TRDJ1, the V gene TRDV1, with 8 bases fitting TRDD3. With V trimmed by 4 bases and J by 0 bases, 16 bases remained unmatched. This CDR3 spans 19 amino acids. Germline V gene data show CDR1 as TSWWSYY and CDR2 as QGS. The CDR3 coding sequence is TGTGCTCTTGGGGCCTTCTACTACGACTGGGGGCTATACACCGATAAACTCATCTTT. The encoded protein is CALGAFYYDWGLYTDKLIF.

Of note for this clone: With only one base between it and a far larger clone, this is likely a read error. V is TRDV1 and J is TRDJ1; D possibly uses TRDD2 or TRDD3 (5 bases each). There are 22 residues in the CDR3. V was shortened by 1 base and J by 4 bases, with 34 bases between the two germline ends. Per germline, CDR1 TSWWSYY and CDR2 QGS. In DNA, the CDR3 is TGTGCTCTTGGGGAACCGGCACACCTACCTTCGTACTGGAGGCCACCCCACGATAAACTCATCTTT. This sequence encodes CALGEPAHLPSYWRPPHDKLIF.

This clone ranks as medium-sized. Other DNA sequences of this sample code for an identical CDR3. The chain joins TRDV2 to TRDJ1, with D maybe TRDD3 (6 bases). Germline CDR1 is GEAIGNYY and CDR2 is EKD. The V end lost 0 bases, the J end lost 0 bases, and 10 bases lay between the germline ends. The CDR3 extends over 15 amino acids. CDR3 DNA sequence: TGTGCCTGTGACACCTGGGGATCCTACACCGATAAACTCATCTTT. This translates into CACDTWGSYTDKLIF.

There are a few counts of this clone. V gene TRDV1 combines with J gene TRDJ1, with no clear D. This CDR3 region has 24 residues. Germline CDR1 TSWWSYY, CDR2 QGS. V was trimmed by 0 bases and J by 0 bases, leaving 35 bases between them. CDR3 sequence: CALGELDRLKALSTQWEYTDKLIF. CDR3 nucleotides: TGTGCTCTTGGGGAACTGGATCGGCTAAAAGCTCTCTCAACCCAGTGGGAGTACACCGATAAACTCATCTTT.

This clone rates as medium-sized. The chain uses TRDV1 and TRDJ1; the match to TRDD3 covers 10 bases. Looked up from germline, CDR1 is TSWWSYY and CDR2 is QGS. V gave up 1 base and J gave up 1 base; unmatched junction bases: 9. The CDR3 runs to 18 residues. CDR3 region: CALGERGLGDRCTDKLIF. CDR3 nucleotides: TGTGCTCTTGGGGAACGGGGACTGGGGGATCGGTGCACCGATAAACTCATCTTT.

The CDR3 region is CALGELRPHRHWGNIAPGWRKLIF. The CDR3, as DNA: TGTGCTCTTGGGGAACTACGGCCACATAGACACTGGGGGAATATAGCCCCGGGATGGCGGAAACTCATCTTT. The V call is TRDV1, the J call TRDJ1; 9 positions match TRDD3. This CDR3 spans 24 amino acids. Germline V gene data show CDR1 as TSWWSYY and CDR2 as QGS. The junction had 34 bases not matched to a gene; V was cut back by 0 bases and J by 8 bases.

Relative to its sample, this clone is medium-sized. The chain couples TRDV1 to TRDJ1, with D unresolved. In germline, CDR1 is TSWWSYY, CDR2 QGS. The CDR3 extends over 25 amino acids. Trimming took off 0 bases at V and 0 bases at J, with 38 bases between the two ends. Written as DNA, the CDR3 is TGTGCTCTTGGGGAACTAGTTTTAGGTCCCCCCGGACCCGAAAATTCGCCCGTGAACACCGATAAACTCATCTTT. It encodes CALGELVLGPPGPENSPVNTDKLIF.

In its sample, this clone was seen once. This clone may be a read error of a much larger clone one base away. The chain joins TRDV2 to TRDJ1; the match to TRDD3 covers 12 bases. This CDR3 comprises 20 residues. Germline V gene sequence: CDR1 GEAIGNYY, CDR2 EKD. The CDR3 region is CACDKLLGDTRVADTEKLIF. The CDR3 region has the DNA TGTGCCTGTGACAAATTACTGGGGGATACAAGAGTAGCGGACACCGAAAAACTCATCTTT.

J is TRDJ1 and V is TRDV1, with 8 bases aligning to TRDD3. Germline CDR1 and CDR2: TSWWSYY and QGS. J lost 0 bases, V lost 1 base, and 22 bases had no gene match. This CDR3 comprises 22 residues. For the CDR3, the DNA is TGTGCTCTTGGGGAACGGATGTCTCCTACAATTTTACTGGGGGGCGACACCGATAAACTCATCTTT. Translating it yields CALGERMSPTILLGGDTDKLIF.

With respect to this clone: The translation of this DNA and the TCRdb protein of a much larger clone differ at residue 8, probably owing to a read error; the protein shown here is translated from the DNA. The chain has TRDV2 and TRDJ1; no definite D call. V shed 3 bases and J shed 4 bases, with 14 bases lying between them. The germline V gene has CDR1 GEAIGNYY and CDR2 EKD. The CDR3 spans 14 residues. The CDR3, as DNA: TGTGCCTGTGACGGAATATTGGCGGGCGATAAACTCATCTTT. This sequence encodes CACDGILAGDKLIF.

This clone is medium-sized by share. The J gene is TRDJ1, the V gene TRDV2; the D gene is possibly TRDD3 (6 bases). V lost 3 bases and J 2 bases, leaving 15 bases between the germline ends. The CDR3 runs 15 residues. The germline V gene has CDR1 GEAIGNYY and CDR2 EKD. This CDR3 is CACDPLGGHTDKLIF. CDR3 coding DNA: TGTGCCTGTGACCCCCTCGGGGGACATACCGATAAACTCATCTTT.